Listed here is a single T cell receptor (beta chain). No antigen is known for it. The length of the CDR3 is 12 residues. Germline-derived CDR1 and CDR2 are SNHLY and FYNNEI. The ends were cut back, 10 bases at V and 5 bases at J, with 12 bases in the middle. The sample originates from a study of T cells after posttransplantation cyclophosphamide. Sequenced by immunoSEQ multiplex PCR; TCRdb stores in-frame clones only, minus some. The data contain around 5,000 clones, about 71% of them singletons. Busulfan-fludarabine conditioning, marrow transplant, and cyclophosphamide on days +3 and +4 were administered. Regarding the study as a whole: TRB overlap between skin or GI tissue T cells and blood was limited. Donor CD8+ memory clones often dominated recipient blood repertoires at later times.

V usage is TRBV2 and J usage is TRBJ2-4; possibly TRBD1 for D (5 bases). The source material was PBMCs, sampled after allogeneic stem cell transplant with posttransplant cyclophosphamide. This sequence was found in a male patient in his sixties who received an allogeneic stem cell transplant from an unrelated donor, was CMV-positive, and had no GVHD. The graft donor may have given rise to some T cells. The CDR3 sequence: CATTLQENIQYF. In DNA form, the CDR3 reads TGTGCCACTACTCTACAGGAAAACATTCAGTACTTC.